This passage covers 25 T cell receptor beta chains from one sample sequenced in a study of post-analysis software for immune sequencing data. Study-wide results and caveats: A handful of TRBV segments appeared more often in patients than in controls, and TRBV5-6, TRBV5-1 and TRBV20-1 were among these.

Libraries were made from TCR beta cDNA, and they carried unique molecular identifiers. TCRdb itself ran the PCR reads through MiXCR, one entry per CDR3 protein. The sample yields more than 450,000 distinct CDR3 sequences, roughly 47% seen once. These receptors lack a known antigen. The sample was blood. The receptor set was obtained from a girl aged 10 to 17 with multiple sclerosis.

The chain uses TRBV5-1 and TRBJ1-2; possibly TRBD1 for D (5 bases). CDR3 length: 10 amino acids. Germline V gene data show CDR1 as SGHRS and CDR2 as YFSETQ. The V end was cut by 7 bases, the J end by 13 bases, with 14 bases between. The CDR3 region is CASGDRTPTF. The DNA for the CDR3 is TGCGCCAGCGGGGACCGGACCCCCACCTTC.

The V gene is TRBV7-9, the J gene TRBJ2-7, with 8 bases lining up with TRBD1. Trimming took 7 bases from V and 2 from J; bases not matched to a gene: 10. The CDR3 is 15 residues long. CDR1 SEHNR and CDR2 FQNEAQ come from the germline V gene (reference sequence). Here the CDR3 DNA reads TGTGCCAGCATCCCCGCTAGGACAGGGACCTACGAGCAGTACTTC. This sequence encodes CASIPARTGTYEQYF.

This clonotype was seen once. V is TRBV12-3 or TRBV12-4 and J is TRBJ2-5; 11 bases match TRBD1. Near its end, the DNA agrees better with TRBJ2-7, so the J call may be wrong. The CDR3 length is 13 residues. The CDR3 sequence: CASSGQGANEQYF. CDR3 coding DNA: TGTGCCAGTTCCGGACAGGGGGCCAACGAGCAGTACTTC.

This chain joins TRBV6-4 and TRBJ2-7; the D is unclear. The germline V and J ends were trimmed by 8 bases and 3 bases, with 14 bases remaining between them. CDR3 length equals 13 residues. In germline, CDR1 is MRHNA, CDR2 SNTAGT. The CDR3 DNA reads TGTGCCAGCCCCGGAACATTCTGCTACGAGCAGTACTTC. Translating gives CASPGTFCYEQYF.

This clonotype is a singleton in its sample. At one end the junction does not follow the germline gene, possibly because of a read error. J is TRBJ2-7 and V is TRBV7-2; TRBD1 aligns across 8 bases. This CDR3 is built from 14 residues. Germline V lookup: CDR1 SGHTA, CDR2 FQGNSA. The CDR3 is CVSSSGQAYYEQYF. The DNA for the CDR3 is TGTGTCAGCAGCTCGGGACAGGCATACTACGAGCAGTACTTC.

The chain combines TRBV10-3 with TRBJ1-1; possible D gene TRBD1, 5 bases. Germline values: CDR1 ENHRY, CDR2 SYGVKD. The CDR3 has 16 amino acids. The V end was cut by 3 bases, the J end by 3 bases, with 17 bases between. CDR3 amino acids: CAISEDFAGRDTEAFF. CDR3 DNA sequence: TGTGCCATCAGTGAAGACTTCGCGGGCAGGGACACTGAAGCTTTCTTT.

This clonotype appeared many times. The chain links TRBV20-1 to TRBJ2-1; 9 bases are a match to TRBD2. The CDR3 totals 20 residues. V gave up 0 bases and J gave up 0 bases; unmatched junction bases: 15. Germline lookup yields CDR1 DFQATT and CDR2 SNEGSKA (reference sequence). For the CDR3, the DNA is TGCAGTGCTAGAGATCGTAGCGGGAGAACCCTCTACAGCTCCTACAATGAGCAGTTCTTC. It codes for CSARDRSGRTLYSSYNEQFF.

The chain has TRBV3-1 and TRBJ2-4; maybe TRBD2 (5 bases). The CDR3 runs to 15 residues. Germline V gene lookup returns CDR1 LGHDT and CDR2 YNNKEL (reference sequence). The V end was cut by 0 bases, the J end by 6 bases, with 12 bases between. CDR3 in amino acids: CASSQDAGRANIQYF. The CDR3 DNA is TGTGCCAGCAGCCAAGACGCGGGTCGGGCAAACATTCAGTACTTC.

The chain couples TRBV5-1 to TRBJ2-5; D possibly matches TRBD1 or TRBD2 (5 bases each). This CDR3 is built from 14 residues. Looked up from germline, CDR1 is SGHRS and CDR2 is YFSETQ. The germline V and J ends were trimmed by 4 bases and 11 bases, with 21 bases remaining between them. The CDR3 DNA reads as TGCGCCAGCAGCCCTGGGACCGAGGGCAATGAGCAGTACTTC. This translates into CASSPGTEGNEQYF.

J is TRBJ2-7 and V is TRBV10-3; D is undetermined. The CDR3 runs to 15 residues. Trimming left V 2 bases short and J 7 bases short, with 18 bases between. CDR1 is ENHRY and CDR2 is SYGVKD in the germline V gene. CDR3 amino acids: CAISEVSRSYIEQYF. In DNA, the CDR3 is TGTGCCATCAGTGAGGTGAGCCGGTCCTACATAGAGCAGTACTTC.

In regard to this clonotype: The junction shows a germline mismatch at one end, possibly a read error. The chain couples TRBV12-3 or TRBV12-4 to TRBJ2-1, with 8 bases fitting TRBD2. This CDR3 spans 17 amino acids. CDR3 DNA: TGTGCCAGCAGTTTAGCGTCATCACTAGCGGTGTACAAAGAGCAGTTCTTC. Residues: CASSLASSLAVYKEQFF.

This chain joins TRBV7-8 and TRBJ1-1; 10 bases map to TRBD1. CDR3 size: 16 residues. The ends lost 5 bases at V and 2 bases at J; junction bases unmatched: 8. CDR1 and CDR2 (germline): SGHVS, FQNEAQ. CDR3 sequence (DNA): TGTGCCAGCAGCATCCGGGACAGGGGCTCAAACACTGAAGCTTTCTTT. Protein: CASSIRDRGSNTEAFF.

This clonotype occurred a few times. The rearrangement links TRBV7-6 to TRBJ1-5, with D hard to call. V was cut by 1 base and J by 6 bases, with 13 bases left in between. The CDR3 contains 15 residues. Germline V gives CDR1 SGHVS, CDR2 FNYEAQ. In DNA form, the CDR3 reads TGTGCCAGCAGCTTAGACGAAGGGTTCGGTCAGCCCCAGCATTTT. Translating gives CASSLDEGFGQPQHF.

This clonotype appeared a few times. The chain uses TRBV3-1 and TRBJ1-2; a possible D gene is TRBD1 (5 bases). CDR3 size: 14 residues. Germline V CDR1 and CDR2: LGHDT, YNNKEL (reference sequence). Trimming took 4 bases from V and 9 from J, leaving 18 bases between them. DNA for the CDR3: TGTGCCAGCAGCCCAAGTTCGGCAGGGATGCGCTACACCTTC. Translated, it gives CASSPSSAGMRYTF.

V usage is TRBV10-3 and J usage is TRBJ1-5; tentative D call: TRBD1 (5 bases). The CDR3 contains 16 residues. Germline V gene data show CDR1 as ENHRY and CDR2 as SYGVKD. The V and J ends lost 0 bases and 4 bases respectively, with 13 bases between them. The CDR3 bases are TGTGCCATCAGTGAGTCGACTGGGCGGGGGAATCAGCCCCAGCATTTT. This translates into CAISESTGRGNQPQHF.

The gene calls are TRBV7-3 and TRBJ2-1; D ambiguous. CDR3 length: 14 amino acids. Germline V gives CDR1 SGHTA, CDR2 FQGTGA. With 3 bases removed from V and 9 bases from J, the gap between germline ends came to 15 bases. CDR3 sequence: CASSFKPAMGEQFF. CDR3 bases: TGTGCCAGCAGCTTTAAACCAGCGATGGGTGAGCAGTTCTTC.

The chain is built from TRBV12-3 or TRBV12-4 and TRBJ2-7; TRBD2 matches 8 bases. The J call may be mistaken, given a closer DNA end match to TRBJ2-5. CDR3 length: 15 residues. CDR3 in DNA: TGTGCCAGCAGTTCCCTTAGCGGGGCGAAGGAGACCCAGTACTTC. Amino acids: CASSSLSGAKETQYF.

This chain connects TRBV29-1 to TRBJ2-3; D remains unclear. Germline loops: CDR1 SQVTM, CDR2 ANQGSEA. Trimming removed 5 bases at V and 0 bases at J, with 6 bases between. The CDR3 is 12 residues long. The CDR3 loop reads CSVLGSTDTQYF. As DNA, the CDR3 is TGCAGCGTTCTCGGTAGCACAGATACGCAGTATTTT.

This clonotype was seen only a few times. This chain connects TRBV11-2 to TRBJ2-3; unclear D gene. The V end lost 4 bases, the J end lost 2 bases, and 13 bases lay between the germline ends. Germline V lookup: CDR1 SGHAT, CDR2 FQNNGV. The CDR3 spans 15 residues. CDR3 nucleotides: TGTGCCAGCAGCTATTGGACGGTGGACACAGATACGCAGTATTTT. As protein: CASSYWTVDTDTQYF.

This rearrangement joins TRBV5-1 to TRBJ1-1, with D unresolved. The CDR3 covers 14 residues. Per the germline V gene, CDR1 is SGHRS and CDR2 is YFSETQ. Trimming pared 9 bases from V and 1 base from J, leaving 16 bases between. The CDR3 loop reads CATRWGLGNTEAFF. The CDR3 nucleotides read TGCGCCACCCGCTGGGGTTTGGGGAACACTGAAGCTTTCTTT.

The chain is built from TRBV4-2 and TRBJ1-3; D unclear. This CDR3 contains 16 residues. CDR1 and CDR2 (germline): LGHNA, YNFKEQ. Trimming stripped 4 bases from V and 0 bases from J, with 13 bases between. The CDR3 spells CASSPSRGFSGNTIYF. CDR3 sequence (DNA): TGTGCCAGCAGCCCAAGCAGAGGTTTCTCTGGAAACACCATATATTTT.

This sequence joins TRBV27 and TRBJ2-7; 11 nucleotides line up with TRBD1. The CDR3 spans 18 residues. Germline V CDR1 and CDR2: MNHEY, SMNVEV (reference sequence). V lost 3 bases, J lost 3 bases, and 13 bases stayed unmatched. The CDR3 spells CASSFSLPRTGGVYEQYF. The CDR3 nucleotides read TGTGCCAGCAGTTTTTCCCTCCCCAGGACAGGGGGCGTCTACGAGCAGTACTTC.

The chain is built from TRBV5-1 and TRBJ2-1, with 11 nucleotides matching TRBD2. Trimming at V came to 4 bases and at J to 6 bases, leaving 6 bases not matched to a gene. This CDR3 spans 15 amino acids. Germline CDR1 reads SGHRS; CDR2 reads YFSETQ. CDR3 sequence (DNA): TGCGCCAGCAGCGTACTAGCGGGAGAGGGCAATGAGCAGTTCTTC. Translating gives CASSVLAGEGNEQFF. Full variable domain (outside the CDR3, taken from reference TRBV5-1 and TRBJ2-1): KAGVTQTPRYLIKTRGQQVTLSCSPISGHRSVSWYQQTPGQGLQFLFEYFSETQRNKGNFPGRFSGRQFSNSRSEMNVSTLELGDSALYLCASSVLAGEGNEQFFGPGTRLTVL.

The V and J genes are TRBV29-1 and TRBJ1-2; no definite D call. The CDR3 length is 13 residues. Trimming pared 3 bases from V and 4 bases from J, leaving 12 bases between. Germline V lookup: CDR1 SQVTM, CDR2 ANQGSEA. CDR3 DNA: TGCAGCGTTGAGCCCCAGCGAATCTATGGCTACACCTTC. Translating it yields CSVEPQRIYGYTF.

The V and J genes are TRBV5-1 and TRBJ2-5, with D possibly TRBD1 on 6 matching bases. Germline values: CDR1 SGHRS, CDR2 YFSETQ. Trimming took 4 bases from V and 2 from J, leaving 21 bases between them. CDR3 length: 17 residues. In nucleotides, the CDR3 is TGCGCCAGCAGCCCCAACCCCGCGACAGGACTTCAAGAGACCCAGTACTTC. As protein: CASSPNPATGLQETQYF.